One sample yielded the 17 T cell receptor beta chains listed below, sequenced in a study of T cells and copy number aberrations in small-cell lung cancer. The protocol was immunoSEQ multiplex PCR, while the TCRdb copy is restricted to in-frame clones and leaves out a portion. The sample has over 5,000 clones, roughly 76% seen once. Sequencing was done on a sample of tumor tissue. The receptor set was obtained from a man aged 50 to 60 with small cell lung cancer.

This chain connects TRBV5-1 to TRBJ2-3; 9 bases are a match to TRBD2. V shed 4 bases, J shed 1 base, and the junction held 4 bases outside the gene matches. Germline CDR1 reads SGHRS; CDR2 reads YFSETQ. This CDR3 comprises 15 residues. As DNA, the CDR3 is TGCGCCAGCAGCCTGACTAGCGGTGGCACAGATACGCAGTATTTT. As protein: CASSLTSGGTDTQYF.

The genes are TRBV19 and TRBJ2-3; possibly TRBD1 for D (5 bases). Germline loops: CDR1 LNHDA, CDR2 SQIVND (reference sequence). This CDR3 contains 14 residues. The V end lost 8 bases, the J end lost 0 bases, and 12 bases lay between the germline ends. CDR3 sequence (DNA): TGTGCCAGTTCGGCAGGGTATAGCACAGATACGCAGTATTTT. Residues: CASSAGYSTDTQYF.

In this sample, this clone turned up once. This chain uses TRBV5-4 with TRBJ2-2, with 7 bases that match TRBD1. V was clipped by 3 bases and J by 4 bases; unmatched bases: 6. The CDR3 contains 15 residues. The germline gives CDR1 SGHNT, CDR2 YYREEE (reference sequence). The CDR3 reads CASSSRDRLTGELFF. As DNA, the CDR3 is TGTGCCAGCAGCTCCCGGGACAGACTCACCGGGGAGCTGTTTTTT.

The chain carries TRBV18 and TRBJ2-1; a weak D match, TRBD2 (5 bases). CDR1 and CDR2 (germline): KGHSH, LQKENI. Trimming took off 1 base at V and 1 base at J, with 8 bases between the two ends. The CDR3 length is 15 residues. The CDR3 loop is CASSPRRGSYNEQFF. In nucleotides, the CDR3 is TGTGCCAGCTCACCACGTCGGGGTTCCTACAATGAGCAGTTCTTC.

As concerns this clone: One end of the junction is discordant with germline, which a read error may explain. The same CDR3 also results from other DNA sequences found in this sample. The chain employs TRBV7-9 and TRBJ1-2; possible D gene TRBD1, 6 bases. CDR3 size: 14 residues. Germline CDR1 SEHNR, CDR2 FQNEAQ (reference sequence). The CDR3 DNA reads TGTGCCAGCAGTTTAGGGGGGGCCCTCTATGGCTACACCTTC. As protein: CASSLGGALYGYTF.

The DNA of the CDR3 is TGTGCCTGGAGTGATGTTAAGGGGTCCTATGAAAAACTGTTTTTT. This encodes CAWSDVKGSYEKLFF. The J gene is TRBJ1-4, the V gene TRBV30; D is perhaps TRBD1 (5 bases). V was clipped by 1 base and J by 6 bases, with 15 bases between them. CDR1 and CDR2 from the germline V gene are GTSNPN and SVGIG (reference sequence). The CDR3 has 15 residues.

By sample fraction, this clone is medium-sized (0.01 to 0.1%). This chain connects TRBV5-1 to TRBJ2-5; maybe TRBD1 (6 bases). Germline CDR1 is SGHRS and CDR2 is YFSETQ. V shed 0 bases and J shed 5 bases, with 14 bases lying between them. The CDR3 has 15 amino acids. As DNA, the CDR3 is TGCGCCAGCAGCTTGGGCAGGGGTCACTCGGAGACCCAGTACTTC. Its protein is CASSLGRGHSETQYF.

This clone was observed a few times. The gene calls are TRBV7-9 and TRBJ2-5; the D gene is possibly TRBD2 (5 bases). This CDR3 is built from 12 residues. V lost 8 bases and J 4 bases, leaving 11 bases between the germline ends. CDR1 SEHNR and CDR2 FQNEAQ come from the germline V gene (reference sequence). The CDR3 nucleotides are TGTGCCAGCGGACTTACTGTAGAGACCCAGTACTTC. As protein: CASGLTVETQYF.

CDR3: CASSPRGLNSYNEQFF. The CDR3 bases are TGTGCCAGCAGCCCACGGGGGCTAAACTCCTACAATGAGCAGTTCTTC. The chain recombines TRBV7-9 with TRBJ2-1; D is perhaps TRBD1 or TRBD2 (6 bases each). In germline, CDR1 is SEHNR, CDR2 FQNEAQ (reference sequence). V lost 5 bases, J lost 0 bases, and 14 bases lay in between. This CDR3 has 16 amino acids.

The CDR3 reads CASSGTGGGYGYTF. In DNA form, the CDR3 reads TGTGCCAGCAGCGGAACAGGGGGAGGGTATGGCTACACCTTC. The genes are TRBV7-9 and TRBJ1-2, with 8 bases identical to TRBD1. J lost 5 bases, V lost 5 bases, and 7 bases had no gene match. The CDR3 totals 14 residues. The V gene's germline CDR1 is SEHNR and CDR2 FQNEAQ (reference sequence).

This clone was picked up one time. The J gene is TRBJ2-3, the V gene TRBV28; unclear D gene. The CDR3 extends over 13 amino acids. V gave up 6 bases and J gave up 5 bases, with 12 bases separating them. Per the germline V gene, CDR1 is MDHEN and CDR2 is SYDVKM. CDR3: CASSLTIIDTQYF. Here the CDR3 DNA reads TGTGCCAGCAGCCTTACCATAATAGATACGCAGTATTTT.

The rearrangement links TRBV12-5 to TRBJ2-5, with 7 bases matching TRBD2. V trimming: 1 base; J trimming: 5 bases; junction bases outside the gene matches: 10. This CDR3 has 16 amino acids. Per the germline V gene, CDR1 is LGHNT and CDR2 is FRNRAP. This CDR3 reads CASGLGGGSIRETQYF. The CDR3 DNA follows: TGTGCTAGTGGTTTGGGGGGCGGGAGTATACGGGAGACCCAGTACTTC.

J is TRBJ2-5 and V is TRBV2, with TRBD2 as a possible D gene (5 bases). The CDR3 totals 13 residues. The germline V and J ends were trimmed by 6 bases and 4 bases, with 12 bases remaining between them. Germline CDR1 SNHLY, CDR2 FYNNEI. The CDR3 sequence: CASRGSEGETQYF. CDR3 bases: TGTGCCAGCAGGGGGTCTGAGGGAGAGACCCAGTACTTC.

The chain has TRBV9 and TRBJ1-6; tentative D call: TRBD1 (6 bases). The ends were cut back, 0 bases at V and 7 bases at J, with 8 bases in the middle. The CDR3 covers 14 residues. Germline V lookup: CDR1 SGDLS, CDR2 YYNGEE. CDR3 sequence reads: CASSVAGGNSPLHF. The CDR3 bases are TGTGCCAGCAGCGTAGCCGGGGGCAATTCACCCCTCCACTTT.

The chain links TRBV2 to TRBJ2-7; TRBD2 is a possible D gene (7 bases). Between the trimmed V and J ends, which lost 2 bases and 4 bases, there was a span of 18 bases. CDR3 length: 16 residues. Germline V gene data show CDR1 as SNHLY and CDR2 as FYNNEI. The CDR3, as DNA: TGTGCCAGCAGTGAAAGACCGGCGGGGGCGAGGTACGAGCAGTACTTC. This gives the protein CASSERPAGARYEQYF.

The chain is built from TRBV29-1 and TRBJ2-5, with D perhaps matching TRBD2 (5 bases). The CDR3 contains 12 residues. V dropped 4 bases and J dropped 5 bases, with 11 bases sitting between them. CDR1 is SQVTM and CDR2 is ANQGSEA in the germline V gene. CDR3 sequence (DNA): TGCAGCGTTGCTGACTACTTGGAGACCCAGTACTTC. This codes for CSVADYLETQYF.

This sequence joins TRBV11-1 and TRBJ1-5, with D perhaps TRBD1 (5 bases). CDR3 length: 15 residues. V was clipped by 2 bases and J by 3 bases, with 11 bases between them. The germline CDR1 and CDR2 sequences are SGHAT and FQDESV (reference sequence). The DNA for the CDR3 is TGTGCCAGCAGCTTATCTACAGGCGCCAATCAGCCCCAGCATTTT. This sequence encodes CASSLSTGANQPQHF.